The entry below describes one T cell receptor (beta chain). CDR1 is SGDLS and CDR2 is YYNGEE in the germline V gene. This CDR3 has 14 residues. V was trimmed by 0 bases and J by 7 bases, leaving 14 bases between them. The time point here: pretreatment peripheral blood. The entry originates in a study of PD-L1 blockade in urothelial cancer. Study as a whole: Intravenous atezolizumab, 1,200 mg every 3 weeks, was begun by patients around 2014. Patients previously received 0 to 3 chemotherapy regimens. After treatment start, blood was analyzed at 3 weeks (second dose) and at 6 weeks.

Generated by immunoSEQ multiplex PCR, the TCRdb table keeps only in-frame clones and is missing some. This table has some 87,000 clones, around 86% appearing once. This specimen consisted of PBMCs, obtained around atezolizumab (anti-PD-L1) treatment. The clonotype originates from a man in his 60s with urothelial cancer. V and J are TRBV9 and TRBJ2-7; D might be TRBD2 (6 bases). This chain's CDR3 is CASSVDRTSGEQYF. CDR3 DNA: TGTGCCAGCAGCGTAGATCGTACCAGCGGGGAGCAGTACTTC.